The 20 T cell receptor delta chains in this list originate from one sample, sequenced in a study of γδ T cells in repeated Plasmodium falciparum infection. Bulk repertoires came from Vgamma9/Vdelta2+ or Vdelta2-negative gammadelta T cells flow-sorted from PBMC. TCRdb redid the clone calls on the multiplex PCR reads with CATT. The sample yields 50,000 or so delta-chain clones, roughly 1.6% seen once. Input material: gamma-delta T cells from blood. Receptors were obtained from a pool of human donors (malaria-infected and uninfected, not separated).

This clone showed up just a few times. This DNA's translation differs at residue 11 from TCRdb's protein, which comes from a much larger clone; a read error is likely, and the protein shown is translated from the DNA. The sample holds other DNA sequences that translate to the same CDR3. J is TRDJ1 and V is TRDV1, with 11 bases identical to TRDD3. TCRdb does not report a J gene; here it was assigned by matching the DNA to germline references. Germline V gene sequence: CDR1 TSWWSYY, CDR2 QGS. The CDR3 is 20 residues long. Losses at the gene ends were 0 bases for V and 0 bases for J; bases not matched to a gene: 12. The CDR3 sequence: CALGELVWGIPLPNTDKLIF. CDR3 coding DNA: TGTGCTCTTGGGGAACTGGTCTGGGGGATACCCCTCCCTAACACCGATAAACTCATCTTT.

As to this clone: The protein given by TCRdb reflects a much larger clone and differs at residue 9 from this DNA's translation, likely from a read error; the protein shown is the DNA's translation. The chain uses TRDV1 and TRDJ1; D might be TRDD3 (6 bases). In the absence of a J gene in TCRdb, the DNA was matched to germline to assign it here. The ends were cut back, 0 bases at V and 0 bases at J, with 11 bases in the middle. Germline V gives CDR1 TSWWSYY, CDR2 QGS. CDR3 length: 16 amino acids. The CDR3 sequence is CALGELGGTHTDKLIF. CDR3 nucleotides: TGTGCTCTTGGGGAACTAGGGGGGACACACACCGATAAACTCATCTTT.

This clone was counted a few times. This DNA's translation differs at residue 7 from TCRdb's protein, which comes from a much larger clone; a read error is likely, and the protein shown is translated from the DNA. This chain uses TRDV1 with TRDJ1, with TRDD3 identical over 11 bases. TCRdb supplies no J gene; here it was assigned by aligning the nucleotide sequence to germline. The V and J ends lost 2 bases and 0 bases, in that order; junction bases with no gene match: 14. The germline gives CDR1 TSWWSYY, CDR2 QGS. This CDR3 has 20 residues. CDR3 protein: CALGELIWGILLPNTDKLIF. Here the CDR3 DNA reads TGTGCTCTTGGGGAATTGATCTGGGGGATACTCCTCCCTAACACCGATAAACTCATCTTT.

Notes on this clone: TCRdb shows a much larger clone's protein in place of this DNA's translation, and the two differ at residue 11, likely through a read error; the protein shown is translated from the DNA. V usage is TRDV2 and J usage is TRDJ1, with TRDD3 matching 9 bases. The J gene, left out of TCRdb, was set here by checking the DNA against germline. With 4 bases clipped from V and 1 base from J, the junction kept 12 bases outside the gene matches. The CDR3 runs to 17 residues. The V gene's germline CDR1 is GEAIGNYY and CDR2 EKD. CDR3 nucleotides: TGTGCCTGTGAGAGACTCGGGGATACGCATGGCACCGATAAACTCATCTTT. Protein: CACERLGDTHGTDKLIF.

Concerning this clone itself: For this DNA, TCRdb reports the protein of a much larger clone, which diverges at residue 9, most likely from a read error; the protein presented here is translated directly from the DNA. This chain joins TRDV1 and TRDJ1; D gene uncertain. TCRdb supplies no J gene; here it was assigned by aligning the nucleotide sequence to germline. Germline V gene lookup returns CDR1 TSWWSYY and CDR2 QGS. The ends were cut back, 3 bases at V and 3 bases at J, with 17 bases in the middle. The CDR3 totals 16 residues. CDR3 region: CALGDKVLTPSDKLIF. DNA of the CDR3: TGTGCTCTTGGGGACAAGGTACTGACCCCGTCCGATAAACTCATCTTT.

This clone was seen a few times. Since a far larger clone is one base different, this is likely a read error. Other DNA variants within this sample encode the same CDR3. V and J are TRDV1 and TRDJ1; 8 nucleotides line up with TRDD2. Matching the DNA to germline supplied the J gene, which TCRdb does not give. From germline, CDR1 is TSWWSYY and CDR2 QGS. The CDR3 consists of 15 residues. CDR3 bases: TGTGCTCTCGGGGAGCTCCCTCCTTCCTACGATAAACTCATCTTT. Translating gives CALGELPPSYDKLIF.

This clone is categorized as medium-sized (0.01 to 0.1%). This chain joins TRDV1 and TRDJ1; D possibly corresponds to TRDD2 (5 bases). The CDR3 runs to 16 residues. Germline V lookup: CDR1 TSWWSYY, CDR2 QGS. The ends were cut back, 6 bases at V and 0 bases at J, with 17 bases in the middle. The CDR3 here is CALGVDFPPNTDKLIF. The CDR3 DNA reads TGTGCTCTTGGCGTGGACTTCCCTCCTAACACCGATAAACTCATCTTT.

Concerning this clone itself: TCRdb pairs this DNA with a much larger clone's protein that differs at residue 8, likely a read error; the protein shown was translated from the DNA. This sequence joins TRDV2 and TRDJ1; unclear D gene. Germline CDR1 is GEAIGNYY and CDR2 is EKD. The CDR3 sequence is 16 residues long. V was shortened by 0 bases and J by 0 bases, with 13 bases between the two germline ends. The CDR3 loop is CACDTVSCSNTDKLIF. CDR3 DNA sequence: TGTGCCTGTGACACCGTCTCATGTTCAAACACCGATAAACTCATCTTT.

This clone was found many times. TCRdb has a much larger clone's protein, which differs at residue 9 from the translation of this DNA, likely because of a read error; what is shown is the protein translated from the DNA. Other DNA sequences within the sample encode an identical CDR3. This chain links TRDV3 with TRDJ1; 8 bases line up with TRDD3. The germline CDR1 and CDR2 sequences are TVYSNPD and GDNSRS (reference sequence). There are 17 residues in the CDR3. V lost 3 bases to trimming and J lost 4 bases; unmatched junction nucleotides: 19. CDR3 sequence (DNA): TGTGCCTTCGCGCGCTTAAGGTACAGGGGGATATTCGATAAACTCATCTTT. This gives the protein CAFARLRYRGIFDKLIF.

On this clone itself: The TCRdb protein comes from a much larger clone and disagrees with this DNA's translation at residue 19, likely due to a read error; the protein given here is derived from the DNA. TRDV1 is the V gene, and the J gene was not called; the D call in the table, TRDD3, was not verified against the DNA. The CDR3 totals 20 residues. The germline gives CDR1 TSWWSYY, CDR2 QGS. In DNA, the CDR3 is TGTGCTCTTGGGCCGGTCCCCAGTTACCGGGGGATAAGGGAGCCCGATAAACTCACCTTT. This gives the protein CALGPVPSYRGIREPDKLTF.

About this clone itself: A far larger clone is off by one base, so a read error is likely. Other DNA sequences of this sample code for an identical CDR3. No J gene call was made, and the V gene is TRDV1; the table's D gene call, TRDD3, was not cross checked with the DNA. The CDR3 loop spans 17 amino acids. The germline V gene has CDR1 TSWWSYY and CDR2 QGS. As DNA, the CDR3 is TGTGCTCTTGGGGAACTTGAAAGAGCCGGGGAATCACGAAAGCTCATCTTT. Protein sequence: CALGELERAGESRKLIF.

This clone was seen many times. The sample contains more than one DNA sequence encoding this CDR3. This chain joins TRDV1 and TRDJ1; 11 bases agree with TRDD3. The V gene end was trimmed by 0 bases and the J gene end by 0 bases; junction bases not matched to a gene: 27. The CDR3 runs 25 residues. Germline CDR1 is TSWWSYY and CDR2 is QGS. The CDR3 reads CALGELPPAVVKGWGIPPYTDKLIF. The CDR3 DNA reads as TGTGCTCTTGGGGAACTGCCTCCCGCGGTCGTAAAGGGCTGGGGGATACCCCCTTACACCGATAAACTCATCTTT.

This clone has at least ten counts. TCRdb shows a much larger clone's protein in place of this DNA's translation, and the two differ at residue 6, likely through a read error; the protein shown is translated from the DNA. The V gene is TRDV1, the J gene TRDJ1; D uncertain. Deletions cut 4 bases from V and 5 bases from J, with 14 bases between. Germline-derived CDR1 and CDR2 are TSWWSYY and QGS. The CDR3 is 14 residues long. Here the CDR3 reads CALGVTNVPDKLIF. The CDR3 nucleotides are TGTGCTCTTGGGGTCACAAATGTGCCGGATAAACTCATCTTT.

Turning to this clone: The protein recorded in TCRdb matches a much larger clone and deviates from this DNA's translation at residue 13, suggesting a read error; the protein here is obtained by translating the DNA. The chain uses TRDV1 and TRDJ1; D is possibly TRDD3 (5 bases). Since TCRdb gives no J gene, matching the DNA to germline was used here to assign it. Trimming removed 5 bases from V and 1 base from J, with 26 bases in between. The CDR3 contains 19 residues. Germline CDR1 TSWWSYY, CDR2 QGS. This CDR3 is CALGHTSSWVVLCTDKLIF. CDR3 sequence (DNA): TGTGCTCTTGGGCATACTTCAAGCTGGGTGGTTCTGTGCACCGATAAACTCATCTTT.

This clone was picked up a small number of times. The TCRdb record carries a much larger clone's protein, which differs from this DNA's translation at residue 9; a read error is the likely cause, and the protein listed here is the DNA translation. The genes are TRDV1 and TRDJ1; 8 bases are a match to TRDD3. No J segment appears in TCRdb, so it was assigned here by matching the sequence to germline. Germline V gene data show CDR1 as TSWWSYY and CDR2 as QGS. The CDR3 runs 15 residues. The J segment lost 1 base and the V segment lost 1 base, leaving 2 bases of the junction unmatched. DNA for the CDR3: TGTGCTCTTGGGGAACGAGGGATACGCACCGATAAACTCATCTTT. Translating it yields CALGERGIRTDKLIF.

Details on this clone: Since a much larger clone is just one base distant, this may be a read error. The CDR3 nucleotides are TGTGCTCTAGGGGCTCCTGGCTGGGTAATCACCCATAAACTCATCTTT. Translation gives CALGAPGWVITHKLIF. The chain has TRDV1 and TRDJ1; D may be TRDD3 (5 bases). The J gene is absent in TCRdb and was assigned here via DNA matching to germline. This CDR3 spans 16 amino acids. Per the germline V gene, CDR1 is TSWWSYY and CDR2 is QGS.

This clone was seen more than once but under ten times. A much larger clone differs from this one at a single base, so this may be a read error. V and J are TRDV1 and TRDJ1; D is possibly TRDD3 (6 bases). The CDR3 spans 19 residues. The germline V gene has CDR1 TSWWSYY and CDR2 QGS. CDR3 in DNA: TGTGCTCCTGGGGAACTCTCCGGGACAACTTACGCATTCCTCGATAAACTCATCTTT. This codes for CAPGELSGTTYAFLDKLIF.

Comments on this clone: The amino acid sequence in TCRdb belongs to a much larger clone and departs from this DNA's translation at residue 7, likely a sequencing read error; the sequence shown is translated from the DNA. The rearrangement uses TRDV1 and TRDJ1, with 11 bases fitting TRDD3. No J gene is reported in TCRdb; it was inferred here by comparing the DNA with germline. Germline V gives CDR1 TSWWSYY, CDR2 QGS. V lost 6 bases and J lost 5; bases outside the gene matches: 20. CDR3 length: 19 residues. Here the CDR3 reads CALGHSSLLLLGDKDKLIF. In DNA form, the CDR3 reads TGTGCTCTTGGTCACAGCTCCCTACTTTTACTGGGGGATAAAGATAAACTCATCTTT.

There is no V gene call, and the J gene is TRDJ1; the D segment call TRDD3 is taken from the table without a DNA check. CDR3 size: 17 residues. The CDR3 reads CALGGHRLVPYTDKIIF. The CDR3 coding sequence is TGTGCTCTTGGGGGACATAGATTAGTGCCGTACACCGATAAAATAATATTT.

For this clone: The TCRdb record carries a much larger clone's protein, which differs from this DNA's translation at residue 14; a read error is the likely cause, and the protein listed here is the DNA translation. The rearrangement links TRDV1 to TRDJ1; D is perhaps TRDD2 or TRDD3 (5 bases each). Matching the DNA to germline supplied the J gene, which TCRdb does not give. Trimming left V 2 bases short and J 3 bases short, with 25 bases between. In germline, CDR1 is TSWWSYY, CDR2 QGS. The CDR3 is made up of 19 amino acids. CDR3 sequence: CALGEIFPRLGLDADKLIF. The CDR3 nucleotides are TGTGCTCTTGGGGAAATCTTCCCCCGATTGGGGCTGGACGCCGATAAACTCATCTTT.